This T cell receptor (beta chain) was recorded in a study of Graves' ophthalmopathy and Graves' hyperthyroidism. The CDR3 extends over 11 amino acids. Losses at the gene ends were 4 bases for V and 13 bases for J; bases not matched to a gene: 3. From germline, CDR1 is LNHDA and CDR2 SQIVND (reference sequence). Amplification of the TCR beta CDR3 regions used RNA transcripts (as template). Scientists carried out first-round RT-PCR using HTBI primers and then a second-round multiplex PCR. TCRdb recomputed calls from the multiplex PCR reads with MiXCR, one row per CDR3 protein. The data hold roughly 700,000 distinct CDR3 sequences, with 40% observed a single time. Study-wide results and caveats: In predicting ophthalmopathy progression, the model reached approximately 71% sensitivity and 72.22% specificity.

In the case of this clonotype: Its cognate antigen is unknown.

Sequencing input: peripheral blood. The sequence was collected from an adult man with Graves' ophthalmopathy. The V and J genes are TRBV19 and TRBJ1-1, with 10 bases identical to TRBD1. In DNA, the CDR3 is TGTGCCAGTAGTAGCGGGACAGGGGTTTTCTTT. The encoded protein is CASSSGTGVFF.